Described below is a single T cell receptor beta chain sequence and its context. This CDR3 is built from 16 residues. The sample is drawn from a study of T-cell reconstitution after alpha-beta-depleted transplantation in children. Unique molecular identifiers featured in how the TCRbeta library was prepared. MiXCR, applied by TCRdb to the PCR reads, yields one record per CDR3 protein. Of approximately 400,000 distinct CDR3 sequences in the sample, 15% to 20% are singletons; the top ten hold roughly 27%. The sequencing used PBMCs, mostly from graft donor cells, collected 360 days after TCRalphabeta/CD19-depleted stem cell transplant. This TCR derives from a boy in the first two years of life who had a stem cell transplant for Wiskott-Aldrich syndrome, so the T cells may come from the graft donor. The gene calls are TRBV21-1 and TRBJ2-7; the D call in the table, TRBD1, was not verified against the DNA. TRBV21-1 represents a pseudogene. CDR3 residues: CASSWALDRGCDEQYF. CDR3 in DNA: TGTGCCAGCAGTTGGGCCCTAGACAGGGGTTGTGACGAGCAGTACTTC.